These 31 T cell receptor beta chains came from one sample sequenced in a study of T cell responses to AZD1222 COVID-19 vaccine. TCRdb's table, derived via immunoSEQ multiplex PCR, lists solely in-frame clones and lacks some. Of roughly 120,000 clones listed, more than 85% were seen once; the top ten hold 2.5% to 3%. Sequenced here: peripheral blood, sampled on day 0 of AZD1222 vaccination. These receptors all stem from an adult in good health.

The CDR3 DNA follows: TGTGCCAGCAGCCACGATGCGCGAAATTCACCCCTCCACTTT. The encoded protein is CASSHDARNSPLHF. This chain joins TRBV7-9 and TRBJ1-6; D remains unclear. V was pared by 5 bases and J by 7 bases, with 12 bases between. Germline V gives CDR1 SEHNR, CDR2 FQNEAQ (reference sequence). The CDR3 extends over 14 amino acids.

The chain combines TRBV5-1 with TRBJ1-5, with D possibly matching TRBD1 (5 bases). The CDR3 covers 15 residues. Per the germline V gene, CDR1 is SGHRS and CDR2 is YFSETQ. Between the trimmed V and J ends, which lost 2 bases and 5 bases, there was a span of 14 bases. CDR3 sequence: CASSLGDGRDQPQHF. CDR3 DNA sequence: TGCGCCAGCAGCTTAGGGGACGGGAGGGATCAGCCCCAGCATTTT. Looking up the rest from reference TRBV5-1 and TRBJ1-5 gives the full variable domain: KAGVTQTPRYLIKTRGQQVTLSCSPISGHRSVSWYQQTPGQGLQFLFEYFSETQRNKGNFPGRFSGRQFSNSRSEMNVSTLELGDSALYLCASSLGDGRDQPQHFGDGTRLSIL.

The J gene is TRBJ2-5, the V gene TRBV6-2 or TRBV6-3; D might be TRBD2 (6 bases). Germline lookup yields CDR1 MNHEY and CDR2 SVGEGT. The V and J ends lost 1 base and 5 bases respectively, with 8 bases between them. There are 13 residues in the CDR3. The CDR3 sequence is CASSYWRAETQYF. DNA of the CDR3: TGTGCCAGCAGTTACTGGAGGGCCGAGACCCAGTACTTC.

There are a few counts of this clone. The chain joins TRBV18 to TRBJ1-3; D unresolved. CDR1 KGHSH and CDR2 LQKENI come from the germline V gene. The V gene lost 3 bases and the J gene lost 6 bases, with 6 bases spanning the gap. This CDR3 is built from 12 residues. This chain's CDR3 is CASSPNVNTIYF. DNA of the CDR3: TGTGCCAGCTCACCTAACGTAAACACCATATATTTT.

The rearrangement joins TRBV18 to TRBJ1-1; D possibly corresponds to TRBD1 (5 bases). The CDR3 has 15 residues. CDR1 and CDR2 (germline): KGHSH, LQKENI. Trimming cost V 5 bases and J 1 base, with 14 bases left between them. The CDR3 region is CASSKGAPRNTEAFF. CDR3 DNA: TGTGCCAGCTCAAAAGGGGCCCCGAGGAACACTGAAGCTTTCTTT. The entire variable domain, with the rest obtained from reference TRBV18 and TRBJ1-1, is as follows: NAGVMQNPRHLVRRRGQEARLRCSPMKGHSHVYWYRQLPEEGLKFMVYLQKENIIDESGMPKERFSAEFPKEGPSILRIQQVVRGDSAAYFCASSKGAPRNTEAFFGQGTRLTVV.

The chain uses TRBV15 and TRBJ2-2; 8 bases align to TRBD1. Germline CDR1 reads LNHNV; CDR2 reads YYDKDF (reference sequence). The CDR3 length is 19 residues. Trimming at V came to 3 bases and at J to 3 bases, leaving 15 bases not matched to a gene. For the CDR3, the DNA is TGTGCCACCAGCAGCGGACAGGGAGATATCTTAGTGGACACCGGGGAGCTGTTTTTT. Encoded protein: CATSSGQGDILVDTGELFF.

This chain joins TRBV9 and TRBJ2-5; 9 bases match TRBD2. Germline trimming cut 0 bases from V and 1 base from J; bases unmatched to any gene: 7. Germline V gene data show CDR1 as SGDLS and CDR2 as YYNGEE. The CDR3 is 17 residues long. The DNA of the CDR3 is TGTGCCAGCAGCGTAGAATCGCGACTAGCGGCCCAAGAGACCCAGTACTTC. Its protein product is CASSVESRLAAQETQYF.

This chain joins TRBV6-2 or TRBV6-3 and TRBJ1-5, with D tentatively TRBD1 (6 bases). CDR3 length equals 18 residues. Trimming removed 4 bases at V and 2 bases at J, with 21 bases between. Germline V lookup: CDR1 MNHEY, CDR2 SVGEGT. CDR3 amino acids: CASSSPGGGHGGNQPQHF. CDR3 bases: TGTGCCAGCAGTTCCCCCGGGGGGGGGCACGGGGGCAATCAGCCCCAGCATTTT.

The chain employs TRBV5-6 and TRBJ2-1, with 7 bases lining up with TRBD1. V lost 7 bases to trimming and J lost 8 bases; unmatched junction nucleotides: 9. The CDR3 contains 13 residues. Germline CDR1 is SGHDT and CDR2 is YYEEEE. The CDR3 spells CASFAGGSDEQFF. As DNA, the CDR3 is TGTGCCAGCTTCGCAGGGGGTTCGGATGAGCAGTTCTTC.

The chain carries TRBV27 and TRBJ1-5; 7 bases map to TRBD1. The V and J ends lost 6 bases and 1 base, in that order; junction bases with no gene match: 3. In germline, CDR1 is MNHEY, CDR2 SMNVEV (reference sequence). The CDR3 runs 14 residues. This chain's CDR3 is CASRTGQSNQPQHF. The CDR3 DNA is TGTGCCAGCAGGACAGGGCAAAGCAATCAGCCCCAGCATTTT.

V is TRBV7-3 and J is TRBJ2-1; 11 bases agree with TRBD2. V gave up 2 bases and J gave up 1 base; unmatched junction bases: 10. CDR1 SGHTA and CDR2 FQGTGA come from the germline V gene. The CDR3 spans 19 residues. CDR3 DNA: TGTGCCAGCAGCTTAGTCGGTAGCGGGAGGGCCTCTTCCTACAATGAGCAGTTCTTC. Translation gives CASSLVGSGRASSYNEQFF.

V gene TRBV5-4 combines with J gene TRBJ2-3; 7 nucleotides align to TRBD2. CDR3 size: 15 residues. Losses at the gene ends were 1 base for V and 1 base for J; bases not matched to a gene: 3. Germline lookup yields CDR1 SGHNT and CDR2 YYREEE (reference sequence). For the CDR3, the DNA is TGTGCCAGCAGCTTGTCCACTAGCGGCACAGATACGCAGTATTTT. It is translated as CASSLSTSGTDTQYF.

The genes are TRBV9 and TRBJ2-1; 10 bases match TRBD2. Germline CDR1 and CDR2: SGDLS and YYNGEE. This CDR3 spans 16 amino acids. V shed 3 bases and J 8 bases; nucleotides not matched to a gene: 11. CDR3: CASSARWTSGFDEQFF. The DNA for the CDR3 is TGTGCCAGCAGCGCGCGTTGGACTAGCGGCTTCGATGAGCAGTTCTTC.

DNA of the CDR3: TGTGCCAGCACCGGATACGGGCAGGTAAATCAGCCCCAGCATTTT. It yields the protein CASTGYGQVNQPQHF. The chain uses TRBV2 and TRBJ1-5; D call uncertain. The CDR3 is 15 amino acids. Germline assignment: CDR1 SNHLY and CDR2 FYNNEI. V lost 7 bases and J 4 bases, leaving 17 bases between the germline ends.

This clone was counted once. J is TRBJ2-1 and V is TRBV5-4, with D possibly being TRBD1 or TRBD2 (5 bases each). Per the germline V gene, CDR1 is SGHNT and CDR2 is YYREEE (reference sequence). The CDR3 loop spans 16 amino acids. V was pared by 4 bases and J by 0 bases, with 14 bases between. CDR3 loop: CASSVGEWSSYNEQFF. The CDR3 DNA follows: TGTGCCAGCAGCGTGGGGGAGTGGAGCTCCTACAATGAGCAGTTCTTC.

CDR3 bases: TGTGCCAGCAGTGATTTTGGGAGGCAGTCGAACACTGAAGCTTTCTTT. Translated, it gives CASSDFGRQSNTEAFF. The V call is TRBV2, the J call TRBJ1-1; D gene uncertain. Per the germline V gene, CDR1 is SNHLY and CDR2 is FYNNEI. The V end lost 3 bases, the J end lost 1 base, and 15 bases lay between the germline ends. The CDR3 length is 16 residues.

V and J are TRBV5-5 and TRBJ1-2, with 7 bases fitting TRBD1. CDR3 size: 15 residues. V was clipped by 1 base and J by 2 bases; unmatched bases: 5. CDR1 and CDR2 from the germline V gene are SGHKS and YYEKEE (reference sequence). The CDR3 coding sequence is TGTGCCAGCAGCTTGTACGACAGGGCGAACTATGGCTACACCTTC. The encoded protein is CASSLYDRANYGYTF.

This rearrangement joins TRBV30 to TRBJ2-7; 7 nucleotides match TRBD2. Germline V lookup: CDR1 GTSNPN, CDR2 SVGIG (reference sequence). V lost 5 bases and J lost 2; bases outside the gene matches: 9. This CDR3 is built from 14 residues. The CDR3 DNA follows: TGTGCCTGGTCTCCGGGACTAAGAACCTACGAGCAGTACTTC. This translates into CAWSPGLRTYEQYF.

The V gene is TRBV3-1 (or the pseudogene TRBV3-2), the J gene TRBJ2-3; either TRBD1 or TRBD2 may fit D (5 bases each). This CDR3 has 13 residues. CDR1 and CDR2 (germline): LGHDT, YNNKEL (reference sequence). Deletions cut 8 bases from V and 3 bases from J, with 12 bases between. DNA for the CDR3: TGTGCCAGCGAGGGGTACGGGACAGATACGCAGTATTTT. As protein: CASEGYGTDTQYF.

The chain recombines TRBV7-3 with TRBJ2-7, with unresolved D. Germline CDR1 reads SGHTA; CDR2 reads FQGTGA. V was cut by 2 bases and J by 2 bases, with 22 bases left in between. The CDR3 has 18 amino acids. CDR3: CASSLYPSSVHLTYEQYF. CDR3 bases: TGTGCCAGCAGCTTATACCCCAGCTCTGTACATCTGACCTACGAGCAGTACTTC.

In this sample, this clone turned up once. Here the CDR3 DNA reads TGTGCCAGCAGCTTAGCCGGCAGCCTCTACGAGCAGTACTTC. It specifies CASSLAGSLYEQYF. V is TRBV7-9 and J is TRBJ2-7; D is unresolved. V lost 0 bases and J 3 bases, leaving 9 bases between the germline ends. Germline V gives CDR1 SEHNR, CDR2 FQNEAQ (reference sequence). This CDR3 is 14 amino acids long.

The rearrangement joins TRBV5-5 to TRBJ1-1, with D hard to call. V was shortened by 1 base and J by 1 base, with 8 bases between the two germline ends. Per germline, CDR1 SGHKS and CDR2 YYEKEE (reference sequence). This CDR3 spans 14 amino acids. The CDR3, as DNA: TGTGCCAGCAGCTTGTCATACCCGAACACTGAAGCTTTCTTT. This sequence encodes CASSLSYPNTEAFF.

The chain joins TRBV6-5 to TRBJ2-1, with D tentatively TRBD1 or TRBD2 (5 bases each). The CDR3 sequence is 15 residues long. With 1 base removed from V and 6 bases from J, the gap between germline ends came to 13 bases. In germline, CDR1 is MNHEY, CDR2 SVGAGI. CDR3 coding DNA: TGTGCCAGCAGTTACTATTCGGGACCCATCAATGAGCAGTTCTTC. Translating gives CASSYYSGPINEQFF.

The rearrangement joins TRBV10-3 to TRBJ2-1; TRBD2 aligns across 9 bases. The CDR3 spans 13 residues. Trimming at V came to 10 bases and at J to 2 bases, leaving 3 bases not matched to a gene. Germline V gene data show CDR1 as ENHRY and CDR2 as SYGVKD. CDR3 protein: CATLAGTYNEQFF. The CDR3 DNA sequence: TGTGCCACCCTAGCGGGAACCTACAATGAGCAGTTCTTC.

This clone was observed once. The chain has TRBV24-1 and TRBJ2-1, with D perhaps assigned TRBD1 or TRBD2 (5 bases each). Trimming cost V 4 bases and J 4 bases, with 16 bases left between them. This CDR3 contains 16 residues. Germline V gene lookup returns CDR1 KGHDR and CDR2 SFDVKD. CDR3 sequence reads: CATSEAGTGDYNEQFF. The CDR3 DNA reads as TGTGCCACCAGTGAAGCCGGGACGGGCGATTACAATGAGCAGTTCTTC.

The V gene is TRBV18, the J gene TRBJ1-1; D is uncertain. Germline lookup yields CDR1 KGHSH and CDR2 LQKENI. The CDR3 runs 15 residues. Between the trimmed V and J ends, which lost 2 bases and 3 bases, there was a span of 13 bases. In DNA form, the CDR3 reads TGTGCCAGCTCACCAACGTCCCCCTACTACACTGAAGCTTTCTTT. This encodes CASSPTSPYYTEAFF.

The table lists this clone with a count of one. V is TRBV5-1 and J is TRBJ2-2, with D perhaps TRBD2 (5 bases). The length of the CDR3 is 15 residues. The germline V gene encodes CDR1 SGHRS and CDR2 YFSETQ. With 0 bases removed from V and 2 bases from J, the gap between germline ends came to 8 bases. The CDR3 sequence: CASSLELDNTGELFF. The CDR3 region has the DNA TGCGCCAGCAGCTTGGAACTAGACAACACCGGGGAGCTGTTTTTT.

The CDR3 DNA follows: TGTGCCAGTAGTTTTGGGACGCCGAATGAGCAGTTCTTC. This encodes CASSFGTPNEQFF. The rearrangement links TRBV19 to TRBJ2-1; perhaps D is TRBD1 or TRBD2 (5 bases each). Trimming left V 5 bases short and J 7 bases short, with 12 bases between. The V gene's germline CDR1 is LNHDA and CDR2 SQIVND (reference sequence). This CDR3 has 13 residues. Combining the CDR3 with reference TRBV19 and TRBJ2-1 gives the whole variable domain DGGITQSPKYLFRKEGQNVTLSCEQNLNHDAMYWYRQDPGQGLRLIYYSQIVNDFQKGDIAEGYSVSREKKESFPLTVTSAQKNPTAFYLCASSFGTPNEQFFGPGTRLTVL.

The chain employs TRBV5-8 and TRBJ2-1; 9 nucleotides align to TRBD1. V lost 4 bases to trimming and J lost 2 bases; unmatched junction nucleotides: 10. Germline-derived CDR1 and CDR2 are SGHTS and YDEGEE. This CDR3 is 17 amino acids long. This chain's CDR3 is CASSPLLRTGAYNEQFF. The CDR3 bases are TGTGCCAGCAGCCCCCTGTTACGGACAGGGGCCTACAATGAGCAGTTCTTC.

V is TRBV7-2 and J is TRBJ1-1; weak D call: TRBD1 (5 bases). Germline V gene sequence: CDR1 SGHTA, CDR2 FQGNSA. V was cut by 5 bases and J by 4 bases, with 17 bases left in between. The CDR3 sequence is 15 residues long. The CDR3 loop is CASSPTWKGATEAFF. The CDR3, as DNA: TGTGCCAGCAGCCCTACTTGGAAAGGGGCCACTGAAGCTTTCTTT.

This chain connects TRBV7-8 to TRBJ2-1; TRBD1 is a possible D gene (6 bases). The CDR3 length is 17 residues. The germline V and J ends were trimmed by 6 bases and 9 bases, with 27 bases remaining between them. Germline assignment: CDR1 SGHVS and CDR2 FQNEAQ. The CDR3 loop is CASRPPYRDKNSGEQFF. For the CDR3, the DNA is TGTGCCAGCAGACCCCCCTACCGGGACAAGAATTCCGGTGAGCAGTTCTTC. The variable domain in full, with the rest retrieved from reference TRBV7-8 and TRBJ2-1, is GAGVSQSPRYKVAKRGQDVALRCDPISGHVSLFWYQQALGQGPEFLTYFQNEAQLDKSGLPSDRFFAERPEGSVSTLKIQRTQQEDSAVYLCASRPPYRDKNSGEQFFGPGTRLTVL.